The 30 T cell receptor beta chains below all came from one sample that was sequenced in a study of T cells after yellow fever vaccination. One entry per CDR3 protein results from TCRdb running MiXCR on the 5' RACE reads. The sample gives 300,000 to 400,000 distinct CDR3 sequences, 6.2% of which show up once; about 15% is in the top ten. The sample in question was PBMCs, obtained 5 days after the yellow fever booster vaccination. All receptors come from a man aged 30 to 45 who received the YFV17D yellow fever vaccine.

Only a few counts were recorded for this clonotype. V gene TRBV21-1 combines with J gene TRBJ2-7; the table's D call, TRBD1, was not checked against the DNA. TRBV21-1 is recorded as a pseudogene. CDR3 length: 16 amino acids. The CDR3: CASSKSWALHSYEQYF. The CDR3 nucleotides read TGTGCCAGCAGCAAATCTTGGGCGCTTCACTCCTACGAGCAGTACTTC.

This sequence joins TRBV20-1 and TRBJ2-1; 8 bases map to TRBD2. The CDR3 spans 12 residues. The germline V gene encodes CDR1 DFQATT and CDR2 SNEGSKA (reference sequence). J lost 8 bases, V lost 6 bases, and 6 bases had no gene match. In nucleotides, the CDR3 is TGCAGTGCAACAAGCGGGAGCGATGAGCAGTTCTTC. The encoded protein is CSATSGSDEQFF.

This clonotype was observed a few times. The chain couples TRBV6-2 or TRBV6-3 to TRBJ2-1; 10 bases agree with TRBD2. Trimming removed 0 bases from V and 1 base from J; junction bases left unmatched: 6. CDR1 MNHEY and CDR2 SVGEGT come from the germline V gene. This CDR3 region has 18 residues. This chain's CDR3 is CASSYSILAGASYNEQFF. The CDR3 nucleotides read TGTGCCAGCAGTTACTCGATTCTAGCGGGAGCGTCCTACAATGAGCAGTTCTTC.

This clonotype was seen a handful of times. The chain links TRBV6-1 to TRBJ2-6, with D perhaps assigned TRBD1 or TRBD2 (6 bases each). The CDR3 totals 18 residues. Germline CDR1 reads MNHNS; CDR2 reads SASEGT. V lost 8 bases to trimming and J lost 4 bases, with 24 bases between them. The CDR3 spells CASLTQRRGGPGANVLTF. CDR3 DNA sequence: TGTGCCAGCCTTACCCAAAGGAGAGGGGGGCCCGGGGCCAACGTCCTGACTTTC.

V is TRBV29-1 and J is TRBJ2-5, with unresolved D. The germline gives CDR1 SQVTM, CDR2 ANQGSEA. V was pared by 7 bases and J by 3 bases, with 12 bases between. There are 12 residues in the CDR3. In DNA form, the CDR3 reads TGCAGCGCCCTTTCGGGCGAAGAGACCCAGTACTTC. Translated: CSALSGEETQYF.

In DNA, the CDR3 is TGTGCCAGCAGGGACCCCGGGCGTACTGAGCAGTTCTTC. This encodes CASRDPGRTEQFF. The chain recombines TRBV6-1 with TRBJ2-1; D call uncertain. Germline V lookup: CDR1 MNHNS, CDR2 SASEGT. This CDR3 spans 13 amino acids. V was clipped by 6 bases and J by 9 bases, with 15 bases between them.

This chain links TRBV7-4 with TRBJ2-1, with 15 bases identical to TRBD2. Germline loops: CDR1 SGHVT, CDR2 SQSDAQ. J gave up 4 bases and V 8 bases, and 12 bases lay outside the gene matches. CDR3 size: 18 residues. This CDR3 reads CASCFGLAGGPRYNEQFF. In nucleotides, the CDR3 is TGTGCCAGCTGTTTTGGACTAGCGGGAGGGCCTCGGTACAATGAGCAGTTCTTC. Using reference TRBV7-4 and TRBJ2-1 for the parts outside the CDR3, the full variable domain is GAGVSQSPRYKVAKRGRDVALRCDSISGHVTLYWYRQTLGQGSEVLTYSQSDAQRDKSGRPSGRFSAERPERSVSTLKIQRTEQGDSAVYLCASCFGLAGGPRYNEQFFGPGTRLTVL.

This clonotype appeared a few times. The chain joins TRBV4-3 to TRBJ2-2, with D hard to call. Per germline, CDR1 LGHNA and CDR2 YSLEER. CDR3 size: 13 residues. Trimming pared 4 bases from V and 4 bases from J, leaving 7 bases between. The CDR3 bases are TGCGCCAGCAGCCTCCCTCGCACCGGGGAGCTGTTTTTT. It is translated as CASSLPRTGELFF.

This clonotype has ten or more counts. J is TRBJ2-3 and V is TRBV19; the D gene is possibly TRBD2 (6 bases). The V end was cut by 2 bases, the J end by 1 base, with 10 bases between. Germline CDR1 is LNHDA and CDR2 is SQIVND (reference sequence). CDR3 length equals 15 residues. The CDR3 reads CASSITGDGTDTQYF. DNA of the CDR3: TGTGCCAGTAGTATAACGGGAGACGGCACAGATACGCAGTATTTT.

This clonotype appeared many times. The chain joins TRBV15 to TRBJ2-7, with 7 bases fitting TRBD1. The CDR3 covers 14 residues. Looked up from germline, CDR1 is LNHNV and CDR2 is YYDKDF (reference sequence). After removal of 4 bases from V and 0 bases from J, the junction contained 3 bases not matched to a gene. The CDR3 bases are TGTGCCACCAGCACGAGGGACAGCTCCTACGAGCAGTACTTC. Encoded protein: CATSTRDSSYEQYF.

This clonotype was counted only a few times. This CDR3 is CASSYYGGTYNEQFF. CDR3 DNA: TGTGCCAGCAGTTACTACGGCGGGACCTACAATGAGCAGTTCTTC. The chain uses TRBV6-5 and TRBJ2-1, with a possible D match to TRBD2 (6 bases). The CDR3 has 15 amino acids. Germline values: CDR1 MNHEY, CDR2 SVGAGI. The V and J ends lost 1 base and 2 bases respectively, with 9 bases between them.

This clonotype has at least ten counts. CDR3 loop: CSVYSGTGYIAGQYF. The CDR3 DNA follows: TGCAGTGTTTACTCCGGGACAGGGTATATCGCGGGGCAGTATTTT. The chain recombines TRBV20-1 with TRBJ2-3, with 9 bases aligning to TRBD1. Germline CDR1 and CDR2: DFQATT and SNEGSKA (reference sequence). The ends lost 7 bases at V and 11 bases at J; junction bases unmatched: 19. The CDR3 is 15 amino acids.

This clonotype was counted a few times. The chain combines TRBV29-1 with TRBJ2-3, with unresolved D. Germline CDR1 and CDR2: SQVTM and ANQGSEA. The CDR3 is 13 amino acids. The ends were cut back, 7 bases at V and 5 bases at J, with 16 bases in the middle. CDR3 residues: CSGKGPGVDTQYF. The CDR3 region has the DNA TGCAGCGGGAAGGGCCCCGGAGTAGATACGCAGTATTTT.

The CDR3 reads CASSRSSGELFF. The CDR3 DNA is TGTGCCAGCAGCCGGAGCTCCGGGGAGCTGTTTTTT. The J gene is TRBJ2-2, the V gene TRBV7-2; D is undetermined. Germline CDR1 reads SGHTA; CDR2 reads FQGNSA. CDR3 size: 12 residues. V was clipped by 5 bases and J by 6 bases, with 7 bases between them.

This clonotype was found a few times. This chain connects TRBV29-1 to TRBJ2-7, with D perhaps TRBD2 (6 bases). Looked up from germline, CDR1 is SQVTM and CDR2 is ANQGSEA. The CDR3 runs 14 residues. The germline V and J ends were trimmed by 6 bases and 6 bases, with 21 bases remaining between them. The CDR3 reads CSVILLDYTSEQYF. The CDR3 DNA reads as TGCAGCGTAATATTATTGGACTATACGAGCGAGCAGTACTTC.

This clonotype was seen many times. The chain couples TRBV9 to TRBJ2-7, with 7 bases identical to TRBD1. The CDR3 totals 14 residues. Losses at the gene ends were 4 bases for V and 3 bases for J; bases not matched to a gene: 7. The germline V gene has CDR1 SGDLS and CDR2 YYNGEE. The CDR3: CASSPPGQFYEQYF. The CDR3 DNA reads as TGTGCCAGCAGCCCCCCGGGACAGTTCTACGAGCAGTACTTC.

This clonotype appeared many times. The rearrangement links TRBV3-1 to TRBJ2-5; D may be TRBD1 or TRBD2 (5 bases each). CDR3 length: 15 residues. Germline CDR1 LGHDT, CDR2 YNNKEL (reference sequence). The V and J ends lost 1 base and 5 bases respectively, with 14 bases between them. CDR3 amino acids: CASSQVPGPRETQYF. The CDR3 nucleotides read TGTGCCAGCAGCCAAGTTCCGGGACCACGGGAGACCCAGTACTTC.

This clonotype was recorded a few times. This chain uses TRBV12-3 or TRBV12-4 with TRBJ2-1; the D is unclear. V was trimmed by 5 bases and J by 3 bases, leaving 11 bases between them. The CDR3 runs 14 residues. CDR3 in DNA: TGTGCCAGCAGTACGGGCCAAAACTACAATGAGCAGTTCTTC. Encoded protein: CASSTGQNYNEQFF.

This clonotype is labeled as medium-sized (0.01 to 0.1%). J is TRBJ2-1 and V is TRBV28; no definite D call. Germline V lookup: CDR1 MDHEN, CDR2 SYDVKM. Trimming took 4 bases from V and 9 from J, leaving 10 bases between them. This CDR3 comprises 12 residues. The CDR3 DNA reads TGTGCCAGCAGTTCGGCGTTACTTGAGCAGTTCTTC. Protein sequence: CASSSALLEQFF.

This clonotype was picked up many times. This chain joins TRBV7-2 and TRBJ2-7, with D possibly TRBD2 on 5 matching bases. The germline V gene encodes CDR1 SGHTA and CDR2 FQGNSA. The CDR3 loop spans 14 amino acids. The V gene lost 1 base and the J gene lost 0 bases, with 7 bases spanning the gap. The CDR3 coding sequence is TGTGCCAGCAGCTTAGGAGGGCTCTCCTACGAGCAGTACTTC. Protein product: CASSLGGLSYEQYF.

This clonotype occurred a few times. This rearrangement joins TRBV20-1 to TRBJ2-7; 13 bases are shared with TRBD2. Germline CDR1 DFQATT, CDR2 SNEGSKA (reference sequence). V was pared by 6 bases and J by 6 bases, with 5 bases of the junction left unmatched. CDR3 length: 13 residues. The CDR3 region has the DNA TGCAGTGCGCCGAGGACTAGCGGGAGCGAGCAGTACTTC. This encodes CSAPRTSGSEQYF.

V usage is TRBV29-1 and J usage is TRBJ2-5, with D maybe TRBD1 (6 bases). V was cut by 2 bases and J by 10 bases, with 11 bases left in between. Germline V lookup: CDR1 SQVTM, CDR2 ANQGSEA. The CDR3 extends over 11 amino acids. CDR3 sequence (DNA): TGCAGCGTTGAATCAGGGGCTCTCCAGTACTTC. Its protein product is CSVESGALQYF.

This clonotype was found many times. The genes are TRBV5-1 and TRBJ2-3; possible D gene TRBD1, 5 bases. CDR1 and CDR2 (germline): SGHRS, YFSETQ. Trimming shortened V by 4 bases and J by 1 base, and 7 bases separated the two germline ends. This CDR3 has 13 amino acids. CDR3 nucleotide sequence: TGCGCCAGCAGCAAACAGGGCACAGATACGCAGTATTTT. It codes for CASSKQGTDTQYF. The full variable domain, with the rest looked up from reference TRBV5-1 and TRBJ2-3, is KAGVTQTPRYLIKTRGQQVTLSCSPISGHRSVSWYQQTPGQGLQFLFEYFSETQRNKGNFPGRFSGRQFSNSRSEMNVSTLELGDSALYLCASSKQGTDTQYFGPGTRLTVL.

This rearrangement joins TRBV20-1 to TRBJ1-5, with TRBD1 as a possible D gene (5 bases). Germline loops: CDR1 DFQATT, CDR2 SNEGSKA (reference sequence). The germline V and J ends were trimmed by 2 bases and 0 bases, with 11 bases remaining between them. The CDR3 has 15 residues. The CDR3 coding sequence is TGCAGTGCTAGACTCGGGACGGCTAGCAATCAGCCCCAGCATTTT. It translates to CSARLGTASNQPQHF.

This clonotype was detected a few times. The V call is TRBV10-3, the J call TRBJ1-1; 8 bases match TRBD1. This CDR3 region has 14 residues. V shed 8 bases, J shed 2 bases, and the junction held 7 bases outside the gene matches. Looked up from germline, CDR1 is ENHRY and CDR2 is SYGVKD. The CDR3, as DNA: TGTGCCATCTCCCGACAGGGGATCAACACTGAAGCTTTCTTT. This codes for CAISRQGINTEAFF.

In its sample, this clonotype was seen many times. CDR3 DNA sequence: TGTGCCAGCATTGACCCCCGGTCAGGCGGGAGAGGCTACAATGAGCAGTTCTTC. Its protein product is CASIDPRSGGRGYNEQFF. This rearrangement joins TRBV6-2 or TRBV6-3 to TRBJ2-1; TRBD2 matches 7 bases. Germline V lookup: CDR1 MNHEY, CDR2 SVGEGT. Germline trimming cut 7 bases from V and 3 bases from J; bases unmatched to any gene: 18. CDR3 length equals 18 residues.

This clonotype was detected many times. CDR3 nucleotide sequence: TGTGCCAGCAGTTACTCCCTATCCGGGACTAGTTTCTCCTACAATGAGCAGTTCTTC. Protein sequence: CASSYSLSGTSFSYNEQFF. The rearrangement links TRBV6-2 or TRBV6-3 to TRBJ2-1; TRBD2 matches at 8 bases. Losses at the gene ends were 0 bases for V and 0 bases for J; bases not matched to a gene: 10. The V gene's germline CDR1 is MNHEY and CDR2 SVGEGT. The CDR3 is 19 residues long.

This sequence joins TRBV10-2 and TRBJ2-5; D remains unclear. The V and J ends lost 5 bases and 7 bases respectively, with 11 bases between them. The CDR3 has 12 residues. CDR1 WSHSY and CDR2 SAAADI come from the germline V gene. The CDR3 region has the DNA TGCGCCAGCAGTCAGGACGCCCTGACCCAGTACTTC. Translating it yields CASSQDALTQYF.

This clonotype appeared many times. This chain joins TRBV20-1 and TRBJ2-2; no clear D. Germline V gene lookup returns CDR1 DFQATT and CDR2 SNEGSKA (reference sequence). Trimming took off 6 bases at V and 3 bases at J, with 14 bases between the two ends. There are 14 residues in the CDR3. CDR3 sequence reads: CSARKEVDTGELFF. The CDR3 DNA reads TGCAGTGCCCGGAAAGAGGTCGACACCGGGGAGCTGTTTTTT.

There are many counts of this clonotype. The rearrangement uses TRBV7-2 and TRBJ2-5; D uncertain. The V and J ends lost 1 base and 4 bases respectively, with 10 bases between them. Germline CDR1 is SGHTA and CDR2 is FQGNSA. There are 14 residues in the CDR3. The CDR3 sequence is CASSLGFSPETQYF. Written as DNA, the CDR3 is TGTGCCAGCAGCTTAGGGTTTTCTCCAGAGACCCAGTACTTC.